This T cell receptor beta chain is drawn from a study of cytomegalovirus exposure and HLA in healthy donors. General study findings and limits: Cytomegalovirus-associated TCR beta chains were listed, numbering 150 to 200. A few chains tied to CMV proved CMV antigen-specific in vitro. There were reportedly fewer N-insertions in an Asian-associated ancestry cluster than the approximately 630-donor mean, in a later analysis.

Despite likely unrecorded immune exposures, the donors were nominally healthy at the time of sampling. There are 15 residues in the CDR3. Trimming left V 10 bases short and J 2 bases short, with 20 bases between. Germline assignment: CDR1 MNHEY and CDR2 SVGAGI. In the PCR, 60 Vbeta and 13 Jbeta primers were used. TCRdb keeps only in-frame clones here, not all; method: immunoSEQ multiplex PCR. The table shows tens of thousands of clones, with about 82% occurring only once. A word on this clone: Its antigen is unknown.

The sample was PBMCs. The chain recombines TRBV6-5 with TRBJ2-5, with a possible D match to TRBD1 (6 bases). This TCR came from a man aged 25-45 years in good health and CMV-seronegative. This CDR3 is CATAPWGHGQETQYF. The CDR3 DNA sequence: TGTGCCACCGCCCCTTGGGGACATGGGCAAGAGACCCAGTACTTC.